This T cell receptor beta chain was found in a study of T-cell memory formation after mild COVID-19. Across the whole study: TCR clusters largely stayed donor specific. Regarding the study as a whole: Contracting clones, day 15 to 85, had balanced CD4/CD8, and later expanders favored CD4+.

This clonotype showed up just a few times. The antigen remains unidentified. MiXCR was run by TCRdb on the 5' RACE reads, yielding one entry per CDR3 protein. The sample has about 350,000 distinct CDR3 sequences; around 13% are singletons. Trimming pared 6 bases from V and 1 base from J, leaving 6 bases between. This CDR3 comprises 12 residues. The germline gives CDR1 ENHRY, CDR2 SYGVKD. This TCR derives from a man aged 18 to 30 who had mild COVID-19 (a few samples of this study predate the infection). Cell type and time point are not known. Sequencing input: PBMCs or a T cell subset sorted from them (not recorded which). This chain connects TRBV10-3 to TRBJ1-1; perhaps TRBD1 as D (5 bases). The CDR3 here is CAIRQGNTEAFF. The CDR3 DNA reads as TGTGCCATCAGGCAGGGGAACACTGAAGCTTTCTTT.